In this sample, the clone carrying this T cell receptor beta chain turned up many times. Its antigen is not identified. Trimming shortened V by 4 bases and J by 7 bases, and 17 bases separated the two germline ends. The CDR3 has 15 residues. Germline assignment: CDR1 MNHEY and CDR2 SVGAGI. Treatment specified: PENTA 11 planned treatment interruption arm or continuous ART arm. The data stem from a study of HIV-infected children after antiretroviral therapy interruption. Whole-study context: Recorded EBV and CMV exposure existed for most children.

A 3' RACE protocol on RNA, with unique molecular identifiers, produced the TCR library. TCRdb fed the 3' RACE reads into MiXCR, producing one record per CDR3 protein. The sample includes around 47,000 distinct CDR3 sequences, approximately 4.3% seen only once; the top ten take 0.7%. Findings and caveats of the study: Naive CD4+ sequences overlapped less between time points once interruption began. The Gini coefficient of naive CD4+ repertoires rose, returning to baseline by 3 years.

The TCR comes from a pool of human donors with HIV. V is TRBV6-5 and J is TRBJ2-1; possibly TRBD1 or TRBD2 for D (5 bases each). The sample was CD45RA+ CD4+ T cells from PBMCs, pooled from several time points, taken from a donor given antiretroviral therapy, either interrupted or continuous. Subset denoted: naive CD4+ CD45RA+ CD45RO- T cells. This CDR3 is CASSSSHLGGNEQFF. CDR3 nucleotides: TGTGCCAGCAGTTCATCACACCTTGGGGGAAATGAGCAGTTCTTC.